These T cell receptor beta chains were read from a single sample in a study of blood T cells in healthy people across ages. Using its own MiXCR run on the 5' RACE reads, TCRdb lists one record per CDR3 protein. The top ten clones hold about 30% of a sample with just over 800,000 distinct CDR3 sequences, under 80% of them seen once. The sequenced material came from blood. These receptors were collected from a man aged 30 to 39 in good health. Each CDR3 is given with its conserved first and last residue. Each record gives: V gene, D gene, J gene, clone size, CDR3 DNA, CDR3 protein. A D gene is named only where the DNA matches it firmly. Clone size appears in some rows only: once, few, many, or a class for an expanded clone.

TRBV20-1,TRBD2,TRBJ2-3,-,TGCAGTGCTTCACCCCGACAGCGGGGGGGCCGAGATACGCAGTATTTT,CSASPRQRGGRDTQYF
TRBV4-3,-,TRBJ1-5,-,TGCGCCAGCAGCCAAGTGATACAGAGGTATAGCAATCAGCCCCAGCATTTT,CASSQVIQRYSNQPQHF
TRBV10-3,-,TRBJ2-5,-,TGTGCCTCCGGCAATCCGGGACTGCAAGAGACCCAGTACTTC,CASGNPGLQETQYF
TRBV4-2,-,TRBJ2-1,few,TGTGCCAGCAGCCAAGATCGGGGGACCTCCAATGAGCAGTTCTTC,CASSQDRGTSNEQFF
TRBV10-3,TRBD1,TRBJ2-7,-,TGTGCCATCAGTGGACCGGGACAGGGAGGGAACGAGCAGTACTTC,CAISGPGQGGNEQYF
TRBV20-1,TRBD2,TRBJ2-3,-,TGCAGTGCTAGAGATACTAGCGGGGTGTTTGTGAATACGCAGTATTTT,CSARDTSGVFVNTQYF
TRBV9,-,TRBJ2-3,-,TGTGCCAGCACGGACAGTAGCACAGATACGCAGTATTTT,CASTDSSTDTQYF
TRBV6-6,-,TRBJ2-7,-,TGTGCCAGCAGCCTGGACAGAATGGTGGGCTACGAGCAGTACTTC,CASSLDRMVGYEQYF
TRBV29-1,-,TRBJ2-1,few,TGCAGCGTTGGGGCTTCCCCGAACAATGAGCAGTTCTTC,CSVGASPNNEQFF
TRBV12-3/TRBV12-4,TRBD2,TRBJ2-1,-,TGTGCCAGCAGTTACGGGACTAGCGGGCACAATGAGCAGTTCTTC,CASSYGTSGHNEQFF
TRBV5-8,-,TRBJ2-5,-,TGTGCCAGCAGCCGGACGTTAGGGCGAGAGACCCAGTACTTC,CASSRTLGRETQYF
TRBV20-1,TRBD2,TRBJ2-5,-,TGCAGTGCTAGAGGGGTGCTAGCGGTGGAAGAGACCCAGTACTTC,CSARGVLAVEETQYF
TRBV10-3,TRBD1,TRBJ2-2,-,TGTGCCATCAGTGAGTCCGGACAGGGTCCCGGGGAGCTGTTTTTT,CAISESGQGPGELFF
TRBV12-3/TRBV12-4,-,TRBJ2-7,-,TGTGCCAGTTGTAACCCAAGCTCCTACAATGAGCAGTACTTC,CASCNPSSYNEQYF
TRBV21-1,-,TRBJ2-3,-,TGTGCCAGCAGCAAAGAGGACAACCGTAGCACAGATACGCAGTATTTT,CASSKEDNRSTDTQYF
TRBV6-5,TRBD2,TRBJ2-3,-,TGTGCCAGCAGTCTTCGCACTAGCGGGACAGATACGCAGTATTTT,CASSLRTSGTDTQYF
TRBV7-2,-,TRBJ1-6,few,TGTGCCAGCAGCTACGCAGGACCCCTCCACTTT,CASSYAGPLHF
TRBV7-2,-,TRBJ1-2,-,TGTGCCAGCAGCCTCCGACCGACTAAACAAACCCTCTATGGCTACACCTTC,CASSLRPTKQTLYGYTF
TRBV12-3/TRBV12-4,-,TRBJ1-5,-,TGTGCCAGCAGGGACGGCGATAGCAATCAGCCCCAGCATTTT,CASRDGDSNQPQHF
TRBV6-5,-,TRBJ2-5,-,TGTGCCAGCAGTTACAACGGGGAGTACCAAGAGACCCAGTACTTC,CASSYNGEYQETQYF
TRBV4-3,-,TRBJ2-7,-,TGCGCCAGCAGCCAATCGATGACGATCATCGACGAGCAGTACTTC,CASSQSMTIIDEQYF
TRBV4-1,-,TRBJ2-1,few,TGCGCCAGCAGCCAAGAAACCTACAATGAGCAGTTCTTC,CASSQETYNEQFF
TRBV20-1,-,TRBJ2-1,-,TGCAGTGCCCCGAGGGAATCAAACAATGAGCAGTTCTTC,CSAPRESNNEQFF